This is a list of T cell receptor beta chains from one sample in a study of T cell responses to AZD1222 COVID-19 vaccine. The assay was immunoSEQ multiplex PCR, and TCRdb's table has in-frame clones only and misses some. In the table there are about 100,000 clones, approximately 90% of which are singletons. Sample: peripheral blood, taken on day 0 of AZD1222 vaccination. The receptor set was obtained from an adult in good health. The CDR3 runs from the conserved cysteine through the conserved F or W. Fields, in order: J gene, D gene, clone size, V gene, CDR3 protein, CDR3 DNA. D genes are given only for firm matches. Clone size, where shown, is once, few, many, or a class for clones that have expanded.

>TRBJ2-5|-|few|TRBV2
CASSEVGALLGETQYF
TGTGCCAGCAGTGAAGTGGGGGCACTTCTCGGGGAGACCCAGTACTTC
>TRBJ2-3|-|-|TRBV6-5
CASSYVAGRTDTQYF
TGTGCCAGCAGTTACGTCGCAGGTCGCACAGATACGCAGTATTTT
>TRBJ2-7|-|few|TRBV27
CASSWDRSSYEQYF
TGTGCCAGCAGCTGGGACCGGAGCTCCTACGAGCAGTACTTC
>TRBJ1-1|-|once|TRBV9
CASSVAGSEDEAFF
TGTGCCAGCAGCGTAGCGGGAAGTGAGGATGAAGCTTTCTTT
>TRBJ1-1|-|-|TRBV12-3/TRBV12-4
CASSFENTEAFF
TGTGCCAGCAGTTTCGAGAACACTGAAGCTTTCTTT
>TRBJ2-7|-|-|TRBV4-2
CASKKTERSYEQYF
TGTGCCAGCAAGAAGACCGAACGCTCCTACGAGCAGTACTTC
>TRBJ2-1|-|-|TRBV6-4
CASSGQLTNSYNEQFF
TGTGCCAGCAGTGGGCAACTAACAAACTCCTACAATGAGCAGTTCTTC
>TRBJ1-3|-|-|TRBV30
CAWSVWGIGNTIYF
TGTGCCTGGAGTGTGTGGGGAATTGGAAACACCATATATTTT
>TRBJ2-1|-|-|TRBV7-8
CASSLAILAVSEQFF
TGTGCCAGCAGCTTAGCGATTCTTGCGGTTTCTGAGCAGTTCTTC
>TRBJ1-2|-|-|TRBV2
CASSEGNGYTF
TGTGCCAGCAGTGAAGGAAATGGCTACACCTTC
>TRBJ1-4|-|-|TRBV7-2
CASSLAGNEKLFF
TGTGCCAGCAGTCTCGCAGGAAATGAAAAACTGTTTTTT
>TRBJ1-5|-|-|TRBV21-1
CASSKGDGRGRNQPQHF
TGTGCCAGCAGCAAAGGAGATGGCAGGGGAAGGAATCAGCCCCAGCATTTT
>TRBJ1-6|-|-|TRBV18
CASSPLGNNSPLHF
TGTGCCAGCTCACCACTGGGGAATAATTCACCCCTCCACTTT
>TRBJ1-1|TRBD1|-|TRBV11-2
CASSSQGSTEAFF
TGTGCCAGCAGCTCACAGGGGAGCACTGAAGCTTTCTTT
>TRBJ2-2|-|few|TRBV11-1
CASSLRRGATGELFF
TGTGCCAGCAGCTTAAGACGGGGGGCGACCGGGGAGCTGTTTTTT
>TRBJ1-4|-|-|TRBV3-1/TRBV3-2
CASSQDVSRAGNEKLFF
TGTGCCAGCAGCCAAGATGTAAGCAGGGCTGGTAATGAAAAACTGTTTTTT
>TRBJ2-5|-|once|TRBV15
CATCYGGQETQYF
TGTGCCACCTGCTATGGGGGCCAAGAGACCCAGTACTTC